This is a list of T cell receptor beta chains from one sample in a study of T-cell reconstitution after alpha-beta-depleted transplantation in children. TCRdb analysed the PCR reads with MiXCR anew, one entry per CDR3 protein. The sample lists some 80,000 distinct CDR3 sequences, around 18% seen once, with 40% to 65% in the top ten. The sample in question was PBMCs, mostly from graft donor cells, obtained 360 days after TCRalphabeta/CD19-depleted stem cell transplant. These receptors all come from a male patient aged 2-15 years who had a stem cell transplant for acute lymphoblastic leukemia, so the T cells may come from the graft donor. Each CDR3 is given with its conserved first and last residue. Only part of the rows carry a size: once, few, many, or a class if the clone is expanded.

j_gene | v_gene | abundance | CDR3aa
TRBJ2-3 | TRBV11-3 | many | CASSLYGEGGTQYF
TRBJ2-1 | TRBV4-2 | - | CASSLRLAQSSYNEQFF
TRBJ1-1 | TRBV10-3 | many | CAISSYGRMNTEAFF
TRBJ2-5 | TRBV5-6 | - | CASSLGQLKETQYF
TRBJ1-5 | TRBV12-3/TRBV12-4 | - | CASSPRANQPQHF
TRBJ2-1 | TRBV10-3 | - | CAISGSPGYNEQFF
TRBJ2-1 | TRBV11-2 | few | CASSSLTGERIYNEQFF
TRBJ2-1 | TRBV5-1 | few | CASSISSGSYNEQFF
TRBJ2-1 | TRBV12-3/TRBV12-4 | - | CASGASGGYEQFF
TRBJ1-1 | TRBV4-1 | many | CASSQEAGQATEAFF
TRBJ2-1 | TRBV4-2 | - | CASRTRDYDNEQFF
TRBJ2-5 | TRBV2 | - | CASSPGTYKETQYF
TRBJ2-7 | TRBV7-9 | few | CASSFHGAEQYF
TRBJ2-1 | TRBV6-5 | many | CASSYPNEQFF
TRBJ1-2 | TRBV10-3 | - | CAISESLGQGTNYGYTF
TRBJ2-3 | TRBV2 | - | CASSATDTQYF
TRBJ2-3 | TRBV9 | few | CASNYLGSDTQYF
TRBJ1-4 | TRBV20-1 | - | CSAPEWGATNEKLFF
TRBJ2-3 | TRBV29-1 | - | CSVERGATDTQYF
TRBJ2-2 | TRBV20-1 | few | CSARDLQRANTGELFF
TRBJ2-3 | TRBV29-1 | - | CSVDRRRPSTDTQYF
TRBJ2-2 | TRBV5-1 | - | CASSLFGDTGELFF